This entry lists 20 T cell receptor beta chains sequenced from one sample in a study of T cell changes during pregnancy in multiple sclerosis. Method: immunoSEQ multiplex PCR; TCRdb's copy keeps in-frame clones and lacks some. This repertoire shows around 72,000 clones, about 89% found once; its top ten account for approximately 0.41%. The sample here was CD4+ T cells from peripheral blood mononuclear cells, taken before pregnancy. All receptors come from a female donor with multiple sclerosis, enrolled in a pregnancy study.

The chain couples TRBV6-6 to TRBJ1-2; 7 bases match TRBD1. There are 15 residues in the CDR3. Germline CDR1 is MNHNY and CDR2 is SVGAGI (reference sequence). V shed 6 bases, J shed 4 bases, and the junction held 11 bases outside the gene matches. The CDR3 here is CASRVTQGIGYGYTF. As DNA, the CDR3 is TGTGCCAGCAGAGTCACACAGGGGATCGGCTATGGCTACACCTTC.

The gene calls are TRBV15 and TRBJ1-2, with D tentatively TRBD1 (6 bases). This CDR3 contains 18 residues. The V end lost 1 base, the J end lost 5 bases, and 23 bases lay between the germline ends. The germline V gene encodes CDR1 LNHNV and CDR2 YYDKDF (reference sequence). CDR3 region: CATSRGAFSAGQLYGYTF. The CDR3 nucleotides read TGTGCCACCAGCAGAGGGGCATTTTCGGCCGGACAGCTTTATGGCTACACCTTC.

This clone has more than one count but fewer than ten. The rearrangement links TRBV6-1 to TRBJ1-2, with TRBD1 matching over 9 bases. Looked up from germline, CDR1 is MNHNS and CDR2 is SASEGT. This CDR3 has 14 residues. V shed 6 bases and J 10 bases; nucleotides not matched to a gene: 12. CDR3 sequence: CASSSEVGTGFYTF. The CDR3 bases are TGTGCCAGCAGCAGTGAAGTAGGGACAGGGTTCTACACCTTC.

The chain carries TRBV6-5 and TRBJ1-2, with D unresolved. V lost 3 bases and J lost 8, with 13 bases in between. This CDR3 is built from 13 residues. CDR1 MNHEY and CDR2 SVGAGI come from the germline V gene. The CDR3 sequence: CASSYVMSVGYTF. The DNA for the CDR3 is TGTGCCAGCAGTTATGTTATGAGTGTCGGCTACACCTTC.

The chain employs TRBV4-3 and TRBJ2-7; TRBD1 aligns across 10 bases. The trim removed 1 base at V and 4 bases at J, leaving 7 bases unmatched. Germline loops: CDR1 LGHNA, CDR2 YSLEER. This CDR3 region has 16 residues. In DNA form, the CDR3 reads TGCGCCAGCAGCCAAGGTTGGGGACAGGGGTTTTACGAGCAGTACTTC. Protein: CASSQGWGQGFYEQYF.

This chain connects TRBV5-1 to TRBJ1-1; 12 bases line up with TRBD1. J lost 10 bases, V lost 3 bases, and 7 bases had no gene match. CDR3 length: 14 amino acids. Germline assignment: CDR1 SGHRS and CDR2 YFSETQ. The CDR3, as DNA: TGCGCCAGCAGCTCCGGGACAGGGGGCTTTGCAGCTTTCTTT. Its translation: CASSSGTGGFAAFF.

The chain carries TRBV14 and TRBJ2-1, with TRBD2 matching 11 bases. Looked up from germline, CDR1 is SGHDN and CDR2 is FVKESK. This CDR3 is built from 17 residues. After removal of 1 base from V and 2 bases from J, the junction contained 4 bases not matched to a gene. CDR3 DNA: TGTGCCAGCAGCCAAGCCCTAGCGGGAGGACCCTACAATGAGCAGTTCTTC. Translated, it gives CASSQALAGGPYNEQFF. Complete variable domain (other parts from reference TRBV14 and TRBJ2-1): EAGVTQFPSHSVIEKGQTVTLRCDPISGHDNLYWYRRVMGKEIKFLLHFVKESKQDESGMPNNRFLAERTGGTYSTLKVQPAELEDSGVYFCASSQALAGGPYNEQFFGPGTRLTVL.

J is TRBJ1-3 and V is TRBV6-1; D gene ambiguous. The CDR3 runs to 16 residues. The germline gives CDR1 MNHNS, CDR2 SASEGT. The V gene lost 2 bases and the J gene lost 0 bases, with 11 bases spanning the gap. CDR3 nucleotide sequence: TGTGCCAGCAGTGAAAGGACTGAACTCTCTGGAAACACCATATATTTT. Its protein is CASSERTELSGNTIYF.

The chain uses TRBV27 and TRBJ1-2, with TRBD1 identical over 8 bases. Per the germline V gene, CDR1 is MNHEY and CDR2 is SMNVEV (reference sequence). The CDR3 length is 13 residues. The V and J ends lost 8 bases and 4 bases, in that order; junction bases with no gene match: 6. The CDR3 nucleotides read TGTGCCAGCGGGACAGGATTTGTCTATGGCTACACCTTC. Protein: CASGTGFVYGYTF.

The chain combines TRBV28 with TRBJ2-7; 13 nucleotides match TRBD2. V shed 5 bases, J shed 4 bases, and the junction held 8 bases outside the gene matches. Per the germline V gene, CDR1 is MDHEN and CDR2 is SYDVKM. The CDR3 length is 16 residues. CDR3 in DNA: TGTGCCAGCAGTCCCCTCGGACTAGCGGGAGTATACGAGCAGTACTTC. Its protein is CASSPLGLAGVYEQYF.

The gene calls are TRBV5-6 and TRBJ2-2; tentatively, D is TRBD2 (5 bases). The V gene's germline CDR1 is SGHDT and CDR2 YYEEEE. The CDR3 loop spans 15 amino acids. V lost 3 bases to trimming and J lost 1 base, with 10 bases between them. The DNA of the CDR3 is TGTGCCAGCAGCTGGCTAGCCGGGAACACCGGGGAGCTGTTTTTT. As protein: CASSWLAGNTGELFF.

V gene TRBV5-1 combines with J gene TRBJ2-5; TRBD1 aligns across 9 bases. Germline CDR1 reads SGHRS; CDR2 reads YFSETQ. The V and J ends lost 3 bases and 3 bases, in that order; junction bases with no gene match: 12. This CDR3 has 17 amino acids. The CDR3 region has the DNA TGCGCCAGCAGCTCAGGACAGGGGCTTACCGGCGAAGAGACCCAGTACTTC. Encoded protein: CASSSGQGLTGEETQYF.

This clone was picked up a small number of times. In DNA, the CDR3 is TGTGCCAGTAGTCGAAAATTATTGGGGGGACCCGGGGAGCTGTTTTTT. This codes for CASSRKLLGGPGELFF. The rearrangement links TRBV19 to TRBJ2-2; weak D call: TRBD2 (6 bases). V lost 5 bases, J lost 6 bases, and 19 bases lay in between. The germline CDR1 and CDR2 sequences are LNHDA and SQIVND (reference sequence). The CDR3 contains 16 residues.

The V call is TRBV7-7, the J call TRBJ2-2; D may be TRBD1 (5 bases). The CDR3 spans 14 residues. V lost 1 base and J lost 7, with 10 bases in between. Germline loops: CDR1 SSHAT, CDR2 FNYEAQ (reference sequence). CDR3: CASSLEKGIGELFF. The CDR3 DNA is TGTGCCAGCAGCTTAGAAAAGGGGATCGGGGAGCTGTTTTTT.

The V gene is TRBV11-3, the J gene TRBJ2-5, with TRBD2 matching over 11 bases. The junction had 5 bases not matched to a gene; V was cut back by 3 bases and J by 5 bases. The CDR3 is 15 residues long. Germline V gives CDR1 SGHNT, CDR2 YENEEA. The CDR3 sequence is CASSFSGGDSETQYF. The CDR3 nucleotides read TGTGCCAGCAGCTTTAGCGGGGGGGATTCGGAGACCCAGTACTTC.

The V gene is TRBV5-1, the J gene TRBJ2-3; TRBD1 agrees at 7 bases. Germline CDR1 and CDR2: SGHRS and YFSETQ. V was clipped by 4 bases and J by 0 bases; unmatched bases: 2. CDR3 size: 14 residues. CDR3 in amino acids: CASSKGGSTDTQYF. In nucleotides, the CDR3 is TGCGCCAGCAGCAAAGGGGGCAGCACAGATACGCAGTATTTT.

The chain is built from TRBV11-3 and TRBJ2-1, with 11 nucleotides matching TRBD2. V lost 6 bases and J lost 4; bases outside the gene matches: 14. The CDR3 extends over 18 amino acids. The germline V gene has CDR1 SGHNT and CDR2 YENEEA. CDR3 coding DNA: TGTGCCAGCAGTAGCGGGGGGGCTCGGCAAAACTTTTACAATGAGCAGTTCTTC. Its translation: CASSSGGARQNFYNEQFF.

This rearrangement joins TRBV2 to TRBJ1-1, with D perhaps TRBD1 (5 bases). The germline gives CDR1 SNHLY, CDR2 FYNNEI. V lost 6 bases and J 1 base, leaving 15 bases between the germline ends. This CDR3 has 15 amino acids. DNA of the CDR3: TGTGCCAGCAGAACGGAGGGGCTTTCGAACACTGAAGCTTTCTTT. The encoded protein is CASRTEGLSNTEAFF.

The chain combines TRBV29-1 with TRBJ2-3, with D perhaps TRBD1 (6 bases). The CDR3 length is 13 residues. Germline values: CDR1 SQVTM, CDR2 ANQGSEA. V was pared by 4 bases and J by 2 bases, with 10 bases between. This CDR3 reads CSVARDTTDTQYF. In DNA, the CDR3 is TGCAGCGTTGCCCGGGACACCACAGATACGCAGTATTTT.

CDR3 loop: CASSQDTSGNQPQHF. The CDR3 nucleotides read TGTGCCAGCAGCCAAGACACATCCGGCAATCAGCCCCAGCATTTT. J is TRBJ1-5 and V is TRBV6-6; D gene unclear. Germline V gene sequence: CDR1 MNHNY, CDR2 SVGAGI (reference sequence). The V end lost 6 bases, the J end lost 2 bases, and 14 bases lay between the germline ends. The CDR3 is 15 residues long.